The 2 T cell receptor beta chains given below trace back to one sample, sequenced in a study of beta chain features in type 1 diabetes. cDNA synthesis used the whole RNA isolate, giving expressed TCRB sequences. Here immunoSEQ multiplex PCR was the method, and the copy in TCRdb shows in-frame clones only, minus some. The repertoire consists of some 250,000 clones, with 27% occurring once and the leading ten covering more than 3%. Sequencing was performed on central memory CD4+ T cells from blood. These receptors all come from a man in his thirties or forties in good health.

In this sample, this clone turned up a few times. V and J are TRBV30 and TRBJ2-3; the D gene is possibly TRBD2 (6 bases). The CDR3 spans 13 residues. The germline CDR1 and CDR2 sequences are GTSNPN and SVGIG (reference sequence). Between the trimmed V and J ends, which lost 4 bases and 1 base, there was a span of 9 bases. Here the CDR3 reads CAWTRGGTDTQYF. CDR3 bases: TGTGCCTGGACCCGCGGGGGCACAGATACGCAGTATTTT.

This sequence joins TRBV7-2 and TRBJ1-1, with a possible D match to TRBD1 (5 bases). V was pared by 6 bases and J by 6 bases, with 11 bases between. Germline CDR1 SGHTA, CDR2 FQGNSA. This CDR3 contains 12 residues. CDR3 protein: CASREGLAEAFF. In DNA, the CDR3 is TGTGCCAGCAGGGAGGGGCTGGCTGAAGCTTTCTTT.